Each of the 8 T cell receptor beta chains below was sequenced from the same sample in a study of Ad26.COV2.S vaccination and SARS-CoV-2 variants. Measured with immunoSEQ multiplex PCR; TCRdb has only the in-frame clones, and not every one. The data show about 460,000 clones, with roughly nine tenths seen just once and 1.5% to 2% held by the top ten. As to treatment: about 20 received Ad26.COV2.S at low or high dose, single or two shots; 5 received placebo; per-sample allocation not given. Repertoires come from day 63 after the first vaccine or placebo injection. Sample: peripheral blood, taken in a trial of Ad26.COV2.S vaccine versus placebo. All receptors come from a person between 18 and 65 years old who received the Ad26.COV2.S COVID-19 vaccine or a placebo.

In this sample, this clone turned up once. The rearrangement joins TRBV7-8 to TRBJ2-1, with D unresolved. With 3 bases removed from V and 5 bases from J, the gap between germline ends came to 14 bases. The CDR3 consists of 15 residues. Germline assignment: CDR1 SGHVS and CDR2 FQNEAQ. The CDR3 region is CASSFSGYPHNEQFF. Here the CDR3 DNA reads TGTGCCAGCAGCTTTTCGGGCTATCCCCACAATGAGCAGTTCTTC.

The chain has TRBV23-1 and TRBJ2-3; a weak D match, TRBD2 (5 bases). TRBV23-1 is reported as an ORF; its role is uncertain. Trimming took 6 bases from V and 4 from J, leaving 26 bases between them. This CDR3 is built from 18 residues. DNA for the CDR3: TGCGCCAGCAGCCGTTCGGGATTTCGAGCTTACCCCGCAGATACGCAGTATTTT. Translating it yields CASSRSGFRAYPADTQYF.

The V and J genes are TRBV30 and TRBJ2-5, with 8 nucleotides matching TRBD1. Germline CDR1 is GTSNPN and CDR2 is SVGIG (reference sequence). There are 15 residues in the CDR3. V lost 3 bases and J lost 6; bases outside the gene matches: 12. This CDR3 reads CAWSPGQEVRKTQYF. CDR3 sequence (DNA): TGTGCCTGGAGCCCGGGACAGGAGGTTAGGAAGACCCAGTACTTC.

The rearrangement links TRBV7-3 to TRBJ2-5; D uncertain. The V end was cut by 1 base, the J end by 2 bases, with 8 bases between. This CDR3 has 14 residues. Germline V CDR1 and CDR2: SGHTA, FQGTGA. CDR3 loop: CASSLNGKQETQYF. The CDR3 nucleotides read TGTGCCAGCAGCTTAAATGGGAAACAAGAGACCCAGTACTTC.

This clone was detected once. The chain recombines TRBV7-9 with TRBJ2-5; 9 positions match TRBD2. CDR3 length: 17 residues. Germline V gives CDR1 SEHNR, CDR2 FQNEAQ (reference sequence). J lost 0 bases, V lost 8 bases, and 13 bases had no gene match. The CDR3: CASLGLAGIPNQETQYF. The DNA of the CDR3 is TGTGCCAGCCTGGGGCTAGCGGGAATCCCAAACCAAGAGACCCAGTACTTC.

This chain uses TRBV9 with TRBJ2-7; 7 bases agree with TRBD1. The V gene's germline CDR1 is SGDLS and CDR2 YYNGEE. CDR3 size: 17 residues. The V and J ends lost 3 bases and 6 bases, in that order; junction bases with no gene match: 18. CDR3 loop: CASSADRRQGGAGEQYF. The CDR3 nucleotides are TGTGCCAGCAGCGCGGACCGGAGACAGGGTGGGGCGGGCGAGCAGTACTTC. The variable domain in full, with the rest retrieved from reference TRBV9 and TRBJ2-7, is DSGVTQTPKHLITATGQRVTLRCSPRSGDLSVYWYQQSLDQGLQFLIQYYNGEERAKGNILERFSAQQFPDLHSELNLSSLELGDSALYFCASSADRRQGGAGEQYFGPGTRLTVT.

The J gene is TRBJ2-2, the V gene TRBV12-5; D is unresolved. Germline V gives CDR1 LGHNT, CDR2 FRNRAP. The CDR3 totals 13 residues. Trimming left V 1 base short and J 4 bases short, with 4 bases between. CDR3: CASGLGVTGELFF. The CDR3 DNA follows: TGTGCTAGTGGTTTGGGGGTCACCGGGGAGCTGTTTTTT. The whole variable domain, remainder taken from reference TRBV12-5 and TRBJ2-2, is DARVTQTPRHKVTEMGQEVTMRCQPILGHNTVFWYRQTMMQGLELLAYFRNRAPLDDSGMPKDRFSAEMPDATLATLKIQPSEPRDSAVYFCASGLGVTGELFFGEGSRLTVL.

This chain joins TRBV3-1 (or the pseudogene TRBV3-2) and TRBJ2-5, with 7 bases identical to TRBD2. Germline V gene lookup returns CDR1 LGHDT and CDR2 YNNKEL (reference sequence). CDR3 length: 14 residues. Trimming took 4 bases from V and 5 from J; bases not matched to a gene: 7. The CDR3 region is CASSRGGVDETQYF. The CDR3, as DNA: TGTGCCAGCAGCCGGGGAGGGGTGGATGAGACCCAGTACTTC.